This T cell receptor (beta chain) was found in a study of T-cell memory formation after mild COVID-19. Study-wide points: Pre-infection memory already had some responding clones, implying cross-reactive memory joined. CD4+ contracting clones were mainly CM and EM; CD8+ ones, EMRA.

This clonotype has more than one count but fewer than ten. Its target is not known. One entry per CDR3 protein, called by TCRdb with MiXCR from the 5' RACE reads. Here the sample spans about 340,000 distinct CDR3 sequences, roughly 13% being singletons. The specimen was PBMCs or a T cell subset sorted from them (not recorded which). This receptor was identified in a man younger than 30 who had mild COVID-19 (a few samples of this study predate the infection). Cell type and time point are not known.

As DNA, the CDR3 is TGTGCCAGCAGCGCAACAGGGTTTGAGCAGTTCTTC. Its protein is CASSATGFEQFF. The rearrangement joins TRBV7-9 to TRBJ2-1; possibly TRBD1 for D (6 bases). Germline V gene sequence: CDR1 SEHNR, CDR2 FQNEAQ (reference sequence). The CDR3 loop spans 12 amino acids. V was clipped by 5 bases and J by 9 bases, with 11 bases between them.